This T cell receptor (beta chain) was obtained from a study of blood T cell repertoires in COVID-19. Study information: There were acute and convalescent COVID-19 samples, and they came from the United States, Italy and Spain.

CDR3 size: 13 residues. Germline loops: CDR1 GTSNPN, CDR2 SVGIG (reference sequence). V lost 1 base, J lost 6 bases, and 7 bases lay in between. Method: immunoSEQ multiplex PCR; TCRdb's copy keeps in-frame clones and lacks some. The sample yields roughly 260,000 clones, 88% seen once. This clonotype originated in a woman between 40 and 50 years old who had recovered from COVID-19. The chain has TRBV30 and TRBJ1-6; maybe TRBD1 (5 bases). Source material: peripheral blood. The CDR3 coding sequence is TGTGCCTGGAGTGGTACAGGTAATTCACCCCTCCACTTT. Protein sequence: CAWSGTGNSPLHF.